A single T cell receptor beta chain is shown here with its context. As yet, its antigen is unknown. This sample was included in a study of cytomegalovirus exposure and HLA in healthy donors. About the study: Samples from HLA-typed donors yielded about 85 million unique TCRs in an early data release.

General study points: Researchers reported from a later analysis that most CMV-associated TCR beta chains appeared HLA-restricted.

Both 60 Vbeta primers and 13 Jbeta primers went into the PCR. Sequencing used immunoSEQ multiplex PCR; TCRdb keeps in-frame clones, though not all of them. This sample lists approximately 100,000 clones; its ten largest clones have over 15%. With V trimmed by 0 bases and J by 0 bases, 4 bases remained unmatched. Germline CDR1 LGHNA, CDR2 YSLEER. CDR3 length equals 16 residues. This sequence was found in a man in his fifties or sixties in good health and CMV-seropositive. Sequencing was performed on PBMCs. V is TRBV4-3 and J is TRBJ1-1, with 7 nucleotides matching TRBD1. CDR3 DNA sequence: TGCGCCAGCAGCCAAGAGGAGGACAGGTTGAACACTGAAGCTTTCTTT. Its protein is CASSQEEDRLNTEAFF.